This TCR beta chain was obtained from a study of response to subunit inactivated influenza vaccine. Overall study results and limits: The authors put forward the suggestion that each seasonal influenza vaccination may bring in only a limited number of new T cells.

From the RT-PCR reads, TCRdb called clonotypes with MiXCR, one entry per CDR3 protein. The data contain around 500,000 distinct CDR3 sequences, approximately 11% of them singletons. The germline CDR1 and CDR2 sequences are DFQATT and SNEGSKA (reference sequence). CDR3 length equals 18 residues. The ends lost 4 bases at V and 2 bases at J; junction bases unmatched: 14. In its sample, this clonotype was seen a few times. Antigen: not known. This TCR was sampled from a man aged 50 to 59 who received an inactivated influenza vaccine. This chain connects TRBV20-1 to TRBJ2-5, with TRBD2 identical over 12 bases. Here the sequenced sample was PBMCs from blood, taken 45 days after vaccination. In DNA, the CDR3 is TGCAGTGCTATGACTAGCGGGAGTAATAACCACCATCAAGAGACCCAGTACTTC. Translating gives CSAMTSGSNNHHQETQYF.